Listed here is a single T cell receptor beta chain. The sample is drawn from a study of blood T cell repertoires in COVID-19. As for the study in general: Spain, Italy and the United States supplied samples that represented acute and convalescent COVID-19. Sources were T cells, B-cell-depleted T cells, or PBMCs; the material itself was cDNA or gDNA.

Per the authors' pipeline: Scientists estimated how many nucleated cells there were by amplifying reference gene primers. Libraries were prepared by immunoSEQ multiplex PCR; TCRdb keeps only in-frame clonotypes and omits some of them. V and J calls and clone size are copied from that table; D and trimming were computed from the DNA. The table records some 49,000 clones, approximately 91% of them present only once. The V and J ends lost 2 bases and 2 bases respectively, with 6 bases between them. The germline gives CDR1 MNHEY, CDR2 SVGAGI. The CDR3 has 13 residues. What was sequenced was peripheral blood. The clonotype originates from a man in his fifties or sixties with active COVID-19. The rearrangement joins TRBV6-5 to TRBJ2-5; D perhaps matches TRBD2 (6 bases). CDR3 sequence reads: CASSYGGQETQYF. The DNA for the CDR3 is TGTGCCAGCAGTTACGGGGGGCAAGAGACCCAGTACTTC.